This is a list of T cell receptor beta chains from one sample in a study of control samples from healthy donors and cancer patients. Clones were read by immunoSEQ multiplex PCR, and TCRdb kept only the in-frame ones, dropping some. The repertoire consists of 120,000 or so clones, with 87% occurring once and the leading ten covering 9.5% to 13%. The specimen sequenced was blood. The receptors here all came from a man aged 25 to 40 in good health. CDR3s include the opening cysteine and the closing phenylalanine or tryptophan. The order of the fields is D gene, V gene, clone size, J gene, CDR3 protein, CDR3 DNA. The D gene is left open where the match is weak. Expanded clones are given a class, and other clones once, few, many or no size at all.

NA	TRBV9	NA	TRBJ2-3	CASSVVGSVTDTQYF	TGTGCCAGCAGCGTAGTAGGATCAGTGACAGATACGCAGTATTTT
TRBD1	TRBV10-3	NA	TRBJ1-1	CAISAVAGTGAMNTEAFF	TGTGCCATCAGTGCGGTTGCCGGGACAGGGGCCATGAACACTGAAGCTTTCTTT
NA	TRBV2	NA	TRBJ2-1	CASHRSSYNEQFF	TGTGCCAGCCACCGTAGCTCCTACAATGAGCAGTTCTTC
NA	TRBV12-3/TRBV12-4	NA	TRBJ2-1	CASSESAGEQFF	TGTGCCAGCAGTGAGTCAGCGGGCGAGCAGTTCTTC
TRBD1	TRBV9	NA	TRBJ1-3	CASSVSLGGDRGNTIYF	TGTGCCAGCAGCGTATCCCTGGGGGGGGACAGGGGAAACACCATATATTTT
NA	TRBV28	NA	TRBJ1-4	CASSPGQRKEKLFF	TGTGCCAGCAGTCCGGGACAACGAAAAGAAAAACTGTTTTTT
NA	TRBV2	NA	TRBJ1-5	CASLSGWSNQPQHF	TGTGCCAGCCTCTCGGGTTGGAGCAATCAGCCCCAGCATTTT
TRBD1	TRBV5-1	NA	TRBJ2-7	CASSPSDRGHEQYF	TGCGCCAGCAGCCCGAGTGACAGGGGCCACGAGCAGTACTTC
NA	TRBV6-5	NA	TRBJ2-7	CASAVGHPYEQYF	TGTGCCAGCGCGGTCGGACATCCCTACGAGCAGTACTTC
NA	TRBV20-1	NA	TRBJ1-2	CSASSKRSEFYGYTF	TGCAGTGCTAGTTCGAAAAGATCAGAATTCTATGGCTACACCTTC
NA	TRBV10-1	NA	TRBJ1-1	CASSEAGTGTEAFF	TGCGCCAGCAGTGAGGCAGGGACGGGCACTGAAGCTTTCTTT
TRBD1	TRBV10-1	NA	TRBJ1-5	CASSSGQSNQPQHF	TGCGCCAGTTCCTCGGGACAGAGCAATCAGCCCCAGCATTTT
NA	TRBV4-1	NA	TRBJ1-1	CASSQERGEAFF	TGCGCCAGCAGCCAAGAGCGGGGTGAAGCTTTCTTT
TRBD1	TRBV2	NA	TRBJ1-1	CASRLRDSSEAFF	TGTGCCAGCAGGCTCCGGGACAGTTCTGAAGCTTTCTTT
TRBD2	TRBV7-2	NA	TRBJ2-3	CASSFGGGASPDTQYF	TGTGCCAGCAGCTTTGGCGGGGGGGCCTCCCCAGATACGCAGTATTTT
NA	TRBV10-3	NA	TRBJ1-1	CAIRQEVEAFF	TGTGCCATCAGGCAGGAGGTTGAAGCTTTCTTT
TRBD1	TRBV24-1	NA	TRBJ2-5	CATSRLSGGTQYF	TGTGCCACCAGCCGACTATCAGGGGGGACCCAGTACTTC
NA	TRBV2	NA	TRBJ2-6	CASNDGSGANVLTF	TGTGCCAGCAATGATGGGTCTGGGGCCAACGTCCTGACTTTC
NA	TRBV21-1	NA	TRBJ2-2	CASRPQADTGELFF	TGTGCCAGCAGGCCTCAGGCAGACACCGGGGAGCTGTTTTTT
NA	TRBV10-3	NA	TRBJ1-1	CAIREPRDTEAFF	TGTGCCATCAGAGAGCCACGAGACACTGAAGCTTTCTTT
NA	TRBV19	NA	TRBJ1-1	CASSTEVAGTEAFF	TGTGCCAGTAGTACTGAGGTGGCTGGCACTGAAGCTTTCTTT
NA	TRBV2	NA	TRBJ1-4	CATTRDTHNEKLFF	TGTGCCACCACAAGGGATACCCATAATGAAAAACTGTTTTTT
TRBD1	TRBV10-1	NA	TRBJ1-1	CASRADRGDEAFF	TGCGCCAGCAGAGCCGACAGGGGCGATGAAGCTTTCTTT
NA	TRBV2	once	TRBJ2-1	CASRDRQGGEQFF	TGTGCCAGCAGAGACCGACAGGGAGGTGAGCAGTTCTTC
NA	TRBV6-5	NA	TRBJ1-2	CASRALGDGYTF	TGTGCCAGCAGGGCCCTGGGGGATGGCTACACCTTC
NA	TRBV10-3	NA	TRBJ1-1	CATMSARVNTEAFF	TGTGCCACCATGTCGGCACGGGTTAACACTGAAGCTTTCTTT
NA	TRBV2	NA	TRBJ1-5	CASSDAFLNQPQHF	TGTGCCAGCAGTGACGCCTTTCTCAATCAGCCCCAGCATTTT
NA	TRBV29-1	once	TRBJ1-2	CSADGATGYTF	TGCAGCGCCGATGGAGCTACTGGTTACACCTTC
NA	TRBV20-1	NA	TRBJ2-7	CSAPVNHEQYF	TGCAGTGCTCCCGTCAACCACGAGCAGTACTTC
TRBD1	TRBV5-1	NA	TRBJ1-1	CASSAGTGGTEAFF	TGCGCCAGCAGCGCCGGGACAGGGGGTACTGAAGCTTTCTTT
NA	TRBV2	NA	TRBJ1-1	CASSAGENTEAFF	TGTGCCAGCAGTGCGGGGGAGAACACTGAAGCTTTCTTT
NA	TRBV3-1/TRBV3-2	NA	TRBJ1-1	CASSPSDRNTEAFF	TGTGCCAGCAGCCCTAGCGACAGGAACACTGAAGCTTTCTTT
NA	TRBV11-2	NA	TRBJ1-3	CASSKAGFSGNTIYF	TGTGCCAGCAGCAAAGCGGGTTTTTCTGGAAACACCATATATTTT
NA	TRBV5-6	NA	TRBJ2-3	CASSKGAIGTLFHTDTQYF	TGTGCCAGTTCAAAAGGAGCCATCGGGACCCTGTTTCACACAGATACGCAGTATTTT
NA	TRBV30	NA	TRBJ1-1	CAWKVKRMNTEAFF	TGTGCCTGGAAAGTTAAGAGAATGAACACTGAAGCTTTCTTT